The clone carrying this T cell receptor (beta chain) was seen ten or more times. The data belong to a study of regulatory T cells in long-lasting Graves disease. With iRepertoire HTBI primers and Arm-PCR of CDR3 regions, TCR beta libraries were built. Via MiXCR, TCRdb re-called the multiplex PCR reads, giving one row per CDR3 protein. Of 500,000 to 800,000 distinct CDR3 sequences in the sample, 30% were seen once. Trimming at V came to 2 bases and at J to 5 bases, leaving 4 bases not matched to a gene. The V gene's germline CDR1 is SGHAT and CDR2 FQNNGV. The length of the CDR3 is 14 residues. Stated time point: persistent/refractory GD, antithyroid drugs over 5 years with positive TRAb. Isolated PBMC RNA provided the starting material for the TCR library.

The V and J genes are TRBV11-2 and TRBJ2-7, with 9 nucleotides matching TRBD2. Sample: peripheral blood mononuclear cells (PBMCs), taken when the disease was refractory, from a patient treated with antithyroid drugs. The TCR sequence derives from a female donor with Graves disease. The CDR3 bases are TGTGCCAGCAGCTTACTAGCGGGAATTGACGAGCAGTACTTC. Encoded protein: CASSLLAGIDEQYF.